This T cell receptor beta chain was captured in a study of T cells after yellow fever vaccination. Study-level findings and limits: Abundant bulk-population clonotypes could contaminate the FACS-sorted repertoires.

A process of 5'RACE template switching, which added a universal primer site and UMIs, was used to make TCR cDNA. Using its own MiXCR run on the 5' RACE reads, TCRdb lists one record per CDR3 protein. The table lists 100,000 to 150,000 distinct CDR3 sequences, 13% to 15% of them singletons. Germline V gives CDR1 KGHSH, CDR2 LQKENI. CDR3 length: 18 amino acids. The V and J ends lost 2 bases and 9 bases, in that order; junction bases with no gene match: 19. This clonotype was seen only a few times. The antigen remains unidentified. This receptor was identified in a man aged 18 to 30 who received the YFV17D yellow fever vaccine. The sample consisted of CD8+ T cells sorted from PBMCs, taken 5 days after the yellow fever booster vaccination. V usage is TRBV18 and J usage is TRBJ2-3; the match to TRBD1 covers 8 bases. The CDR3: CASSPRWKETGELWTQYF. For the CDR3, the DNA is TGTGCCAGCTCACCAAGATGGAAGGAGACAGGGGAACTTTGGACGCAGTATTTT.